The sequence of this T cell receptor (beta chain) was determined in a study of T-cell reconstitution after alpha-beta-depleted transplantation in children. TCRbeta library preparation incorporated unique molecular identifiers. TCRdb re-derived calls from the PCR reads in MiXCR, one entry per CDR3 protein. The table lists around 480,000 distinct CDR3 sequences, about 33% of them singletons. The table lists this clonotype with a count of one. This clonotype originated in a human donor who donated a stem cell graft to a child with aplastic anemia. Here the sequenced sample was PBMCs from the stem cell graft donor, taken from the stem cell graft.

The CDR3 loop reads CASSPGQFQETQYF. CDR3 DNA sequence: TGCGCCAGCAGCCCCGGGCAGTTCCAAGAGACCCAGTACTTC. The chain couples TRBV4-1 to TRBJ2-5; no definite D call. The V and J ends lost 4 bases and 1 base respectively, with 10 bases between them. The CDR3 spans 14 residues. Germline CDR1 MGHRA, CDR2 YSYEKL.